The T cell receptor beta chain described here comes from a study of control samples from healthy donors and cancer patients. This clone was counted between two and nine times. Clones were read by immunoSEQ multiplex PCR, and TCRdb kept only the in-frame ones, dropping some. The sample lists 75,000 to 100,000 clones; roughly nine tenths were seen once. V lost 1 base, J lost 8 bases, and 7 bases stayed unmatched. Germline V gene sequence: CDR1 SGHDN, CDR2 FVKESK. This CDR3 comprises 15 residues. Sequenced material: blood. This chain joins TRBV14 and TRBJ2-1, with 8 bases aligning to TRBD1. The sequence was collected from a woman in her forties or fifties in good health. The DNA of the CDR3 is TGTGCCAGCAGCCAAGCATGGGACAGGAAAGATGAGCAGTTCTTC. It is translated as CASSQAWDRKDEQFF.